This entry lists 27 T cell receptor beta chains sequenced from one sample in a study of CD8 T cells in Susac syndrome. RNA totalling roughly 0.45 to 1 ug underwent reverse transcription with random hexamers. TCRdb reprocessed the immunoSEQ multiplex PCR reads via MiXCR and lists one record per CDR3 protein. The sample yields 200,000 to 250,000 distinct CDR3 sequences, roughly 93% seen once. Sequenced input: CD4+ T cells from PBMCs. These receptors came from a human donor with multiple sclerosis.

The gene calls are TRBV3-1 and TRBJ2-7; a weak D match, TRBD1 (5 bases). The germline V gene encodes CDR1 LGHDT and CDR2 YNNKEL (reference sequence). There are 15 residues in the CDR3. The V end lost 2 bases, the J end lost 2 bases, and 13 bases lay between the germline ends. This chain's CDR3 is CASSQQGFFPYEQYF. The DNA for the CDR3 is TGTGCCAGCAGCCAACAGGGATTCTTCCCCTACGAGCAGTACTTC.

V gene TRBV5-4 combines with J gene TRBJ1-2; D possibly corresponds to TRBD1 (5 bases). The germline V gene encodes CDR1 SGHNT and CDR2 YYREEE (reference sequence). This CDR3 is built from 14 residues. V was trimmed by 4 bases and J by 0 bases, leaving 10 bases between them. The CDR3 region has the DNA TGTGCCAGCAGCCCGCCAGGGTCTAACTATGGCTACACCTTC. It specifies CASSPPGSNYGYTF.

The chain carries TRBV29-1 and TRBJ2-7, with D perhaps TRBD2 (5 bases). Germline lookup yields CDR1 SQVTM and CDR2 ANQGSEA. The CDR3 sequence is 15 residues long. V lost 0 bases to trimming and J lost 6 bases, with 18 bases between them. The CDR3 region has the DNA TGCAGCGTTGAAGATGAGACCCCGGGGTCAGGCGAGCAGTACTTC. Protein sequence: CSVEDETPGSGEQYF.

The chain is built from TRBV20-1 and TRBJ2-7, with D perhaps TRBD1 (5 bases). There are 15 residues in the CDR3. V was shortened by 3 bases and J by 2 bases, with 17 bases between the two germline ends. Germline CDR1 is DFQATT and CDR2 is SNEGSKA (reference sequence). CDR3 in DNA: TGCAGTGCTAGGCCCCAGGGCAGATCGACCTACGAGCAGTACGTC. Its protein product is CSARPQGRSTYEQYV.

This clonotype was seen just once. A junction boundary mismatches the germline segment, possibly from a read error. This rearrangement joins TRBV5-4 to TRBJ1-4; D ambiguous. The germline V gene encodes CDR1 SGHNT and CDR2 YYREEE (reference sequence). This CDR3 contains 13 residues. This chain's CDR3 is CTSSTLQREKLFF. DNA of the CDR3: TGTACCAGCAGCACCCTTCAGCGTGAAAAACTGTTTTTT.

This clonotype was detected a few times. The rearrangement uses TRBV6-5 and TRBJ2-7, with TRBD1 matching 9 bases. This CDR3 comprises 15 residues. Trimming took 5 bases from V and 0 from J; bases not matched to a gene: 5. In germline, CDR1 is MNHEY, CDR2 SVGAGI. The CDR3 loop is CASSADRGSSYEQYV. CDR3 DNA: TGTGCCAGCAGTGCGGACAGGGGCAGCTCCTACGAGCAGTACGTC.

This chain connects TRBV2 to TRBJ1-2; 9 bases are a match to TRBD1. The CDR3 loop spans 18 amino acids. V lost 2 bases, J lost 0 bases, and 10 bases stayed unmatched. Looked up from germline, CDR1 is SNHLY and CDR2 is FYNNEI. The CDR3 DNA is TGTGCCAGCAGTGAAAGGGTGACAGGGGGGTTGTCTAACTATGGCTACACCTTC. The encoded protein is CASSERVTGGLSNYGYTF. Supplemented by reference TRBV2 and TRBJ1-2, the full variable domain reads EPEVTQTPSHQVTQMGQEVILRCVPISNHLYFYWYRQILGQKVEFLVSFYNNEISEKSEIFDDQFSVERPDGSNFTLKIRSTKLEDSAMYFCASSERVTGGLSNYGYTFGSGTRLTVV.

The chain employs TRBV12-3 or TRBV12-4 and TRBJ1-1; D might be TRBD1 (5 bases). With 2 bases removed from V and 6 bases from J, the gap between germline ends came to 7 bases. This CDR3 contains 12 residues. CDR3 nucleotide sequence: TGTGCCAGCAGTTTACTGGGGCCTGAAGCTTTCTTT. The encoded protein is CASSLLGPEAFF.

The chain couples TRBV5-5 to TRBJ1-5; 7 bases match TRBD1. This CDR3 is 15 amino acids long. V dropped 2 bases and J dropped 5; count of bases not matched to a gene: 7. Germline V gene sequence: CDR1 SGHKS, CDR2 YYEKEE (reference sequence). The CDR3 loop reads CASSLGAGGHQPQHF. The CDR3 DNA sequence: TGTGCCAGCAGCTTAGGGGCAGGGGGACATCAGCCCCAGCATTTT.

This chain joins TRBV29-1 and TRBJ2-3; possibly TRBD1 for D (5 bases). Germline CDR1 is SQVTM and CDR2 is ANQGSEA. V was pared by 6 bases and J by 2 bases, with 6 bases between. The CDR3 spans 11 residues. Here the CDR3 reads CSVRATDTQYF. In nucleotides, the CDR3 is TGCAGCGTCAGGGCCACAGATACGCAGTATTTT.

DNA of the CDR3: TGTGCCAGCAGCCAAGGGACAGGGGTGAATCAGCCCCAGCATTTT. Translated, it gives CASSQGTGVNQPQHF. The V gene is TRBV3-1, the J gene TRBJ1-5; TRBD1 agrees at 9 bases. V was clipped by 1 base and J by 4 bases; unmatched bases: 2. This CDR3 region has 15 residues. Germline V gives CDR1 LGHDT, CDR2 YNNKEL (reference sequence).

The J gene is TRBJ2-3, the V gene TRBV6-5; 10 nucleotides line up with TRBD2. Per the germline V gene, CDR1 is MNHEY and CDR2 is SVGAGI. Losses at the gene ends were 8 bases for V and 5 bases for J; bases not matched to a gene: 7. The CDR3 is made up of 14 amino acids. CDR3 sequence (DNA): TGTGCCAGCGGAGCCCGACTAGCGGGAGATACGCAGTATTTT. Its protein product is CASGARLAGDTQYF.

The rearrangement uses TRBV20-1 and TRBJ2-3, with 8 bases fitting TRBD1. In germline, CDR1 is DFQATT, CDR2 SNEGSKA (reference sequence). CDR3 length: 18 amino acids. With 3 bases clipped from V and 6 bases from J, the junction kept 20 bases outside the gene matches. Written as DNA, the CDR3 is TGCAGTGCTAGGGGGCGCGCAGGGGGCGTCGATCCAGCGGATACGCAGTATTTT. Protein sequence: CSARGRAGGVDPADTQYF.

The CDR3 nucleotides read TGTGCCAGCAGTGAATCTGGGCAGATTTACGAGCAGTACGTC. As protein: CASSESGQIYEQYV. This chain links TRBV2 with TRBJ2-7; D gene uncertain. Trimming left V 2 bases short and J 4 bases short, with 12 bases between. Per germline, CDR1 SNHLY and CDR2 FYNNEI. The CDR3 is 14 amino acids.

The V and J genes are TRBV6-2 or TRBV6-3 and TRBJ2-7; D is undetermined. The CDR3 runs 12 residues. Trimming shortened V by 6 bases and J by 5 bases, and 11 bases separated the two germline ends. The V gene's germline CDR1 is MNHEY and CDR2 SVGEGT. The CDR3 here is CASSKQWDEQYF. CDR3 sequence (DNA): TGTGCCAGCAGCAAACAGTGGGACGAGCAGTACTTC.

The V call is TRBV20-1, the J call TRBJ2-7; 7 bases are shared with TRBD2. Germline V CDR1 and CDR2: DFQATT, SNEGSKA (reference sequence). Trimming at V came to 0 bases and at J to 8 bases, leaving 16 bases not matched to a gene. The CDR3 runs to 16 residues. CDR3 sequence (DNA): TGCAGTGCTAGAGATGGAGCGGGGAGATCTCTACGACAGCAGTACTTC. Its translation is CSARDGAGRSLRQQYF.

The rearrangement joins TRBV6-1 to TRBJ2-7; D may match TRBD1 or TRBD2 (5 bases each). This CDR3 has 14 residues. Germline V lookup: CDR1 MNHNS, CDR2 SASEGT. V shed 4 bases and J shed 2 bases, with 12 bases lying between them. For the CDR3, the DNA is TGTGCCAGCAGTGCGGGGACGGACACCTACGAGCAGTACTTC. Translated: CASSAGTDTYEQYF.

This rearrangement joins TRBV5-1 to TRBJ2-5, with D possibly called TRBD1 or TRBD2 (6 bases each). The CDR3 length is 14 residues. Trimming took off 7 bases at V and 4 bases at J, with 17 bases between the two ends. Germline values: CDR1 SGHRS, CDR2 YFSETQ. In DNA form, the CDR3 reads TGCGCCAGCGGCCGGGACGGAGGGGGAGAGACCCAGTACTTC. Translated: CASGRDGGGETQYF.

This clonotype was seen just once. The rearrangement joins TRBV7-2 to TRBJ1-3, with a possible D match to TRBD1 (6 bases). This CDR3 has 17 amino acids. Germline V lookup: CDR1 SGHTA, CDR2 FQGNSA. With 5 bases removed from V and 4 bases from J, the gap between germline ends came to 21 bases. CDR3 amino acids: CASSPGGMGALGNTIYF. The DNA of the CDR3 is TGTGCCAGCAGCCCCGGGGGGATGGGGGCTCTCGGAAACACCATATATTTT.

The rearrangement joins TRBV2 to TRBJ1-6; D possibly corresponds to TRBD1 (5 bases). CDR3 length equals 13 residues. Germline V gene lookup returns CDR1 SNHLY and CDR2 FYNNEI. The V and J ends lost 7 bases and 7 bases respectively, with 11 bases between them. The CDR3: CASTRDLNSPLHF. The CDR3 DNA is TGTGCCAGCACCCGGGACCTAAATTCACCCCTCCACTTT.

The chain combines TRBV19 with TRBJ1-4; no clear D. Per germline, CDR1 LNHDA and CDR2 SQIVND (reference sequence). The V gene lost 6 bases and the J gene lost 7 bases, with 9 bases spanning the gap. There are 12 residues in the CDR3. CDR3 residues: CASSQRSEKLFF. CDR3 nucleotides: TGTGCCAGTAGCCAAAGAAGTGAAAAACTGTTTTTT.

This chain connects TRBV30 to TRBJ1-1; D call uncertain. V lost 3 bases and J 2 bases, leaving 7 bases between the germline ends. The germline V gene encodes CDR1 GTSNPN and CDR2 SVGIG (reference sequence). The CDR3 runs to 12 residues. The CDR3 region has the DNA TGTGCCTGGAGCCACAGTAACACTGAAGCTTTCTTT. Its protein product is CAWSHSNTEAFF.

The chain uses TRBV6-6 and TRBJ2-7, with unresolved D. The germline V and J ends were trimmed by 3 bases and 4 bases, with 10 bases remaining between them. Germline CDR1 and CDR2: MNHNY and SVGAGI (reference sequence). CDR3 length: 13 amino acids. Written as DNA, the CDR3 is TGTGCCAGCAGTTATGACAAATTATACGAGCAGTACTTC. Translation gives CASSYDKLYEQYF.

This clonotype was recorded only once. The CDR3 loop is CASSYSDQPQHF. The DNA for the CDR3 is TGTGCCAGCAGTTACTCGGATCAGCCCCAGCATTTT. V gene TRBV6-6 combines with J gene TRBJ1-5; D is ambiguous. The germline V and J ends were trimmed by 0 bases and 5 bases, with 2 bases remaining between them. Germline V gives CDR1 MNHNY, CDR2 SVGAGI (reference sequence). CDR3 length: 12 amino acids.

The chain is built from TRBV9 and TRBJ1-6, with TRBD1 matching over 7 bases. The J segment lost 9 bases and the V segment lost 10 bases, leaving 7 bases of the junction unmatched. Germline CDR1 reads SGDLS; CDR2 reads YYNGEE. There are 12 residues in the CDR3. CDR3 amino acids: CAEGGGGSPLHF. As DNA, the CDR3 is TGTGCCGAGGGAGGGGGCGGTTCACCCCTCCACTTT.

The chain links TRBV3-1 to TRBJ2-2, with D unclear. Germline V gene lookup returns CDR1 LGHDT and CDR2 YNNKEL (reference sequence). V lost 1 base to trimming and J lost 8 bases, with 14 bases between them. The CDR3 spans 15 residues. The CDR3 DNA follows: TGTGCCAGCAGCCAAGGTGGGCCTTCGACGGGGGAGCTGTTTTTT. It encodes CASSQGGPSTGELFF. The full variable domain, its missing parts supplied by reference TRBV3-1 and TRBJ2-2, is DTAVSQTPKYLVTQMGNDKSIKCEQNLGHDTMYWYKQDSKKFLKIMFSYNNKELIINETVPNRFSPKSPDKAHLNLHINSLELGDSAVYFCASSQGGPSTGELFFGEGSRLTVL.

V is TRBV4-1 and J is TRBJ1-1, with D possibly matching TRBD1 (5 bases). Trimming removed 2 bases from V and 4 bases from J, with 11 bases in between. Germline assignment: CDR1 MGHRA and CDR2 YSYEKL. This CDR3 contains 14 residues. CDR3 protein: CASSQSQGRTEAFF. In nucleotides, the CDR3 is TGCGCCAGCAGCCAATCCCAGGGTCGCACTGAAGCTTTCTTT.